These 23 T cell receptor beta chains were sequenced from one sample in a study of cytotoxic CD8 clonotypes in ibrutinib-treated CLL. The repertoire was sequenced with immunoSEQ multiplex PCR; TCRdb's copy has only in-frame clones and lacks some. This table has 7,000 or so clones, over 60% appearing once. The sample was PBMCs, taken before ibrutinib treatment. These receptor sequences come from a human donor with chronic lymphocytic leukemia.

J is TRBJ2-2 and V is TRBV7-9, with a possible D match to TRBD1 (5 bases). V shed 2 bases and J shed 1 base, with 5 bases lying between them. The CDR3 is 14 amino acids. Germline-derived CDR1 and CDR2 are SEHNR and FQNEAQ (reference sequence). CDR3 DNA: TGTGCCAGCAGCTTAACAGGGAACACCGGGGAGCTGTTTTTT. It specifies CASSLTGNTGELFF.

The chain couples TRBV5-6 to TRBJ1-5, with D unresolved. The CDR3 consists of 15 residues. Trimming took off 1 base at V and 6 bases at J, with 14 bases between the two ends. The germline V gene has CDR1 SGHDT and CDR2 YYEEEE. The CDR3 loop is CASSLFGRARQPQHF. CDR3 DNA: TGTGCCAGCAGCTTGTTTGGACGGGCACGTCAGCCCCAGCATTTT.

The chain is built from TRBV4-1 and TRBJ2-1, with 7 nucleotides matching TRBD1. There are 14 residues in the CDR3. V lost 0 bases, J lost 14 bases, and 10 bases stayed unmatched. The germline V gene encodes CDR1 MGHRA and CDR2 YSYEKL. Written as DNA, the CDR3 is TGCGCCAGCAGCCAAGATCTAAGGACAGGTATTAAGTTCTTC. This codes for CASSQDLRTGIKFF.

The chain recombines TRBV10-3 with TRBJ2-3; D not resolved. CDR3 length equals 16 residues. Germline V CDR1 and CDR2: ENHRY, SYGVKD. V was pared by 4 bases and J by 3 bases, with 17 bases between. The CDR3 loop is CAISGGTPGLTDTQYF. DNA of the CDR3: TGTGCCATCAGTGGAGGAACTCCCGGATTGACAGATACGCAGTATTTT.

The J gene is TRBJ1-5, the V gene TRBV27, with 8 positions matching TRBD1. V shed 6 bases, J shed 5 bases, and the junction held 6 bases outside the gene matches. CDR3 length: 14 residues. Germline CDR1 reads MNHEY; CDR2 reads SMNVEV (reference sequence). The CDR3 sequence is CASRPLQGDQPQHF. The CDR3 bases are TGTGCCAGCAGGCCCCTACAGGGGGATCAGCCCCAGCATTTT.

The CDR3 region is CASFPGMNTGELFF. Here the CDR3 DNA reads TGTGCCAGCTTCCCTGGGATGAACACCGGGGAGCTGTTTTTT. The chain is built from TRBV5-4 and TRBJ2-2; no clear D gene. Germline-derived CDR1 and CDR2 are SGHNT and YYREEE (reference sequence). The germline V and J ends were trimmed by 7 bases and 1 base, with 11 bases remaining between them. This CDR3 region has 14 residues.

The gene calls are TRBV5-1 and TRBJ2-4, with TRBD2 matching 7 bases. Germline CDR1 and CDR2: SGHRS and YFSETQ. This CDR3 region has 14 residues. Trimming removed 4 bases from V and 5 bases from J; junction bases left unmatched: 6. The DNA of the CDR3 is TGCGCCAGCAGCAGTGGGGAGGGCGAAAACATTCAGTACTTC. This sequence encodes CASSSGEGENIQYF.

As regards this clone: One junction end disagrees with the germline gene, perhaps due to a read error. The J gene is TRBJ1-6, the V gene TRBV20-1; 8 positions agree with TRBD1. The CDR3 sequence is 11 residues long. Looked up from germline, CDR1 is DFQATT and CDR2 is SNEGSKA (reference sequence). The CDR3 spells CSARGTGPLHF. As DNA, the CDR3 is TGCAGTGCCAGAGGGACAGGACCCCTCCACTTT.

The V call is TRBV5-1, the J call TRBJ2-3, with 8 bases matching TRBD1. Germline values: CDR1 SGHRS, CDR2 YFSETQ. The CDR3 consists of 16 residues. V shed 3 bases, J shed 1 base, and the junction held 7 bases outside the gene matches. The CDR3 is CASSYGQGTRTDTQYF. The CDR3 bases are TGCGCCAGCAGCTACGGACAGGGCACTCGCACAGATACGCAGTATTTT.

This chain uses TRBV18 with TRBJ1-3; TRBD1 might be the D (5 bases). CDR1 is KGHSH, CDR2 LQKENI, per germline. The CDR3 contains 18 residues. The V end was cut by 5 bases, the J end by 0 bases, with 20 bases between. CDR3 in amino acids: CASSTGPINQGSGNTIYF. The CDR3 coding sequence is TGTGCCAGCTCAACGGGACCTATTAACCAAGGCTCTGGAAACACCATATATTTT. The whole variable domain, filled in from reference TRBV18 and TRBJ1-3, reads NAGVMQNPRHLVRRRGQEARLRCSPMKGHSHVYWYRQLPEEGLKFMVYLQKENIIDESGMPKERFSAEFPKEGPSILRIQQVVRGDSAAYFCASSTGPINQGSGNTIYFGEGSWLTVV.

The rearrangement links TRBV29-1 to TRBJ2-3, with D possibly being TRBD1 or TRBD2 (5 bases each). CDR3 size: 14 residues. The V gene's germline CDR1 is SQVTM and CDR2 ANQGSEA. The V end was cut by 4 bases, the J end by 3 bases, with 14 bases between. The DNA for the CDR3 is TGCAGCGTTGTTCGACAGACGGGAACAGATACGCAGTATTTT. As protein: CSVVRQTGTDTQYF.

The chain joins TRBV5-1 to TRBJ1-1; possible D gene TRBD1, 5 bases. V gave up 7 bases and J gave up 4 bases, with 17 bases separating them. Looked up from germline, CDR1 is SGHRS and CDR2 is YFSETQ. This CDR3 region has 14 residues. Written as DNA, the CDR3 is TGCGCCAGCGAACCAGGGAGGGGAGGCACTGAAGCTTTCTTT. Residues: CASEPGRGGTEAFF.

The V gene is TRBV18, the J gene TRBJ2-7; D is perhaps TRBD2 (5 bases). Trimming took 2 bases from V and 7 from J, leaving 15 bases between them. Per the germline V gene, CDR1 is KGHSH and CDR2 is LQKENI. This CDR3 spans 14 amino acids. The CDR3 region has the DNA TGTGCCAGCTCACCAACTCTAGGTACTAGAGAGCAGTACTTC. Protein sequence: CASSPTLGTREQYF.

The chain recombines TRBV27 with TRBJ2-3; 9 nucleotides line up with TRBD2. Unmatched junction bases numbered 8, after V lost 7 bases and J lost 6 bases. The CDR3 consists of 14 residues. The germline CDR1 and CDR2 sequences are MNHEY and SMNVEV (reference sequence). This CDR3 reads CASTSSGVTDTQYF. The CDR3 DNA reads TGTGCCAGCACCTCTAGCGGGGTGACTGATACGCAGTATTTT.

This clone has just one count. The rearrangement links TRBV9 to TRBJ1-5; 7 bases fit TRBD1. The CDR3 contains 15 residues. Losses at the gene ends were 4 bases for V and 3 bases for J; bases not matched to a gene: 7. From germline, CDR1 is SGDLS and CDR2 YYNGEE. CDR3: CASSPWTGDNQPQHF. The CDR3 DNA is TGTGCCAGCAGCCCCTGGACAGGCGACAATCAGCCCCAGCATTTT.

V usage is TRBV27 and J usage is TRBJ1-4, with a tentative D call TRBD1 (6 bases). The CDR3 totals 15 residues. Germline values: CDR1 MNHEY, CDR2 SMNVEV (reference sequence). Trimming left V 8 bases short and J 7 bases short, with 20 bases between. The CDR3 nucleotides read TGTGCCAGCCGGGAGATAGGGGGGAGGGGTGAAAAACTGTTTTTT. Translated, it gives CASREIGGRGEKLFF.

This clone turned up a few times. V gene TRBV4-2 combines with J gene TRBJ1-1; no reliable D call. Deletions cut 0 bases from V and 2 bases from J, with 7 bases between. This CDR3 spans 14 amino acids. Germline values: CDR1 LGHNA, CDR2 YNFKEQ. DNA for the CDR3: TGTGCCAGCAGCCAAGATACCAGAAACACTGAAGCTTTCTTT. This gives the protein CASSQDTRNTEAFF.

J is TRBJ1-2 and V is TRBV27, with 8 positions matching TRBD1. CDR1 and CDR2 from the germline V gene are MNHEY and SMNVEV (reference sequence). The V segment lost 2 bases and the J segment 2 bases; nucleotides outside the gene matches: 16. The CDR3 is 19 amino acids. CDR3 sequence: CASSLTTSIGQGANYGYTF. The CDR3 nucleotides read TGTGCCAGCAGTTTAACCACGTCAATCGGACAGGGCGCAAACTATGGCTACACCTTC.

V gene TRBV15 combines with J gene TRBJ1-4; 8 bases align to TRBD1. The V gene end was trimmed by 3 bases and the J gene end by 3 bases; junction bases not matched to a gene: 9. The CDR3 extends over 17 amino acids. Germline V gives CDR1 LNHNV, CDR2 YYDKDF (reference sequence). As DNA, the CDR3 is TGTGCCACCAGCAGTGGGCAGGGGGCGTGGGCTAATGAAAAACTGTTTTTT. Translation gives CATSSGQGAWANEKLFF.

This chain links TRBV6-6 with TRBJ2-1, with D perhaps matching TRBD2 (5 bases). The CDR3 loop spans 14 amino acids. With 5 bases removed from V and 10 bases from J, the gap between germline ends came to 18 bases. Per germline, CDR1 MNHNY and CDR2 SVGAGI (reference sequence). CDR3 nucleotide sequence: TGTGCCAGCAGTACTCGGGAATTTTCTAGGGAGCAGTTCTTC. It specifies CASSTREFSREQFF.

The V and J genes are TRBV15 and TRBJ2-1; 10 bases are a match to TRBD2. CDR3 size: 15 residues. Germline V gene sequence: CDR1 LNHNV, CDR2 YYDKDF (reference sequence). Trimming took 4 bases from V and 4 from J; bases not matched to a gene: 4. The CDR3 region is CATSKASGGYNEQFF. DNA for the CDR3: TGTGCCACCAGCAAAGCTAGCGGGGGATACAATGAGCAGTTCTTC.

CDR3 residues: CASSSVPGSYYGYTF. CDR3 DNA sequence: TGTGCCAGCAGTTCCGTCCCGGGCAGCTACTATGGCTACACCTTC. The chain links TRBV28 to TRBJ1-2; D is unclear. Germline V gene sequence: CDR1 MDHEN, CDR2 SYDVKM. This CDR3 comprises 15 residues. V was clipped by 4 bases and J by 3 bases, with 15 bases between them.

This clone was recorded a few times. The chain uses TRBV28 and TRBJ1-2, with 10 bases identical to TRBD1. The CDR3 covers 15 residues. Per germline, CDR1 MDHEN and CDR2 SYDVKM. V was clipped by 6 bases and J by 4 bases; unmatched bases: 8. The CDR3 sequence: CASRTKTGGGYGYTF. In DNA, the CDR3 is TGTGCCAGCAGAACAAAGACAGGGGGCGGCTATGGCTACACCTTC.